These T cell receptor beta chains were read from a single sample in a study of T cells in Graves' hyperthyroidism and ophthalmopathy. TCRdb re-called the multiplex PCR reads through MiXCR, storing one row per CDR3 protein. Here the sample spans 400,000 to 450,000 distinct CDR3 sequences, about 14% being singletons. Sequences were obtained from blood. All receptors derive from a young man with Graves' ophthalmopathy. The CDR3 runs from the conserved cysteine through the conserved F or W. The order of the fields is V gene, J gene, clone size, D gene, CDR3 DNA, CDR3 protein. D genes are given only for firm matches. Where a row states a size, it is once, few, many or the class of an expanded clone; other rows omit it.

>TRBV12-3/TRBV12-4|TRBJ2-1|-|-
TGTGCCAGCAGTTTAGCTCGGCGGGAACAGCAGTTCTTC
CASSLARREQQFF
>TRBV4-2|TRBJ1-3|few|-
TGTGCCAGCAGCCACCAAGGGTTGAGAAACACCATATATTTT
CASSHQGLRNTIYF
>TRBV6-6|TRBJ2-4|-|-
TGTGTCAGCAGTTACTCGCCACTTAGGGCCAAAAACATTCAGTACTTC
CVSSYSPLRAKNIQYF
>TRBV28|TRBJ2-2|once|-
TGTGCCAGCAGTTATGCCACCGGGGAGCTGTTTTTT
CASSYATGELFF
>TRBV5-4|TRBJ1-1|many|-
TGTGCCAGCAGCTTGAGCAGTAACACTGAAGCTTTCTTT
CASSLSSNTEAFF
>TRBV5-6|TRBJ2-5|few|TRBD2
TGTGCCAGCAGCTTGGAACTAGCGGACCCGACGGGTCAAGAGACCCAGTACTTC
CASSLELADPTGQETQYF
>TRBV6-5|TRBJ2-2|many|TRBD2
TGTGCCAGCAGTTACTACGCGGGAGTCTCGTCCGGGGAGCTGTTTTTT
CASSYYAGVSSGELFF
>TRBV13|TRBJ2-7|many|-
TGTGCCAGCAGCTTAGGCCTGTATGCCTACGAGCAGTACTTC
CASSLGLYAYEQYF
>TRBV7-9|TRBJ2-2|many|TRBD2
TGTGCCAGCAGCCCACTAGCGGGGGTTCCCGGGGAGCTGTTTTTT
CASSPLAGVPGELFF
>TRBV10-2|TRBJ2-1|few|-
TGCGCCAGCAGTACTCGGACTGCCTACAATGAGCAGTTCTTC
CASSTRTAYNEQFF
>TRBV6-1|TRBJ2-1|-|-
TGTGCCAGCAGTGAAAGTAGAGGGGGGCGCGTCAATGAGCAGTTCTTC
CASSESRGGRVNEQFF
>TRBV6-2/TRBV6-3|TRBJ2-3|many|-
TGTGCCAGCACTCCGGCCTCTAGCACAGATACGCAGTATTTT
CASTPASSTDTQYF
>TRBV3-1|TRBJ2-3|-|TRBD2
TGTGCCAGCAGGGTGGGACTAGCTTTCACAGATACGCAGTATTTT
CASRVGLAFTDTQYF
>TRBV19|TRBJ1-1|many|TRBD1
TGTGCCAGTAGTATGGGGACAGGGGACATGAACACTGAAGCTTTCTTT
CASSMGTGDMNTEAFF
>TRBV2|TRBJ2-3|-|TRBD1
TGTGCCAGCAGTGAAGAGTCCGGGACAGCAAGCACAGATACGCAGTATTTT
CASSEESGTASTDTQYF
>TRBV20-1|TRBJ2-1|many|-
TGCAGTGCAACAGGAACAAACAATGAGCAGTTCTTC
CSATGTNNEQFF
>TRBV2|TRBJ2-7|many|-
TGTGCCAGCAGTCCCCCCTGGGACGAGCAGTACTTC
CASSPPWDEQYF
>TRBV12-3/TRBV12-4|TRBJ2-1|many|TRBD2
TGTGCCAGCGGGGAGCGGGGGGGCGACAATGAGCAGTTCTTC
CASGERGGDNEQFF
>TRBV6-6|TRBJ2-1|many|TRBD2
TGTGCCAGCAGTTACCCGGGAGCGGGAGGTGGGCATGAGCAGTTCTTC
CASSYPGAGGGHEQFF
>TRBV11-2|TRBJ2-5|many|TRBD2
TGTGCCAGCAGCTTAACCTATTCCCGACTAGCGGGAGTTGATTCGGAAGAGACCCAGTACTTC
CASSLTYSRLAGVDSEETQYF
>TRBV19|TRBJ2-3|few|TRBD2
TGTGCCAGTAGTATAGGTGCGGGGGGCAGGGCTACGCAGTATTTT
CASSIGAGGRATQYF
>TRBV3-1|TRBJ2-2|-|TRBD2
TGTGCCAGCAGCCTCCCCCGAGGACTAGCGAACTCCGGGGAGCTGTTTTTT
CASSLPRGLANSGELFF
>TRBV3-1|TRBJ1-2|many|TRBD1
TGTGCCAGCAGCCAAAGGCAGGGGGCTGACTATGGCTACACCTTC
CASSQRQGADYGYTF
>TRBV18|TRBJ1-1|many|-
TGTGCCAGCTCAGTGATCCAGGCGAACACTGAAGCTTTCTTT
CASSVIQANTEAFF
>TRBV12-5|TRBJ2-1|few|-
TGTGCTAGTGGTTTGGTCATTGAGCAGTTCTTC
CASGLVIEQFF
>TRBV28|TRBJ2-5|-|-
TGTGCCAGCAGTTTAGTCGGGAGTCTGGAGACCCAGTACTTC
CASSLVGSLETQYF
>TRBV11-2|TRBJ2-7|many|-
TGTGCCAGCAGCTTCCACCGGGACGGAAGTTACGAGCAGTACTTC
CASSFHRDGSYEQYF
>TRBV7-8|TRBJ1-4|many|-
TGTGCCAGCAGCTTAGCGAGCGGGGGTTATAGTGAAAAACTGTTTTTT
CASSLASGGYSEKLFF
>TRBV24-1|TRBJ1-5|many|-
TGTGCCACCAGTGATGACGCAAGCCAGCCCCAGCATTTT
CATSDDASQPQHF
>TRBV11-2|TRBJ2-5|many|-
TGTGCCAGCAGCACCGGGACTGCCGGAGAGACCCAGTACTTC
CASSTGTAGETQYF
>TRBV20-1|TRBJ2-5|many|TRBD2
TGCAGTGCTAGCAAGGGGCATAGCGGGGAAAAAGAGACCCAGTACTTC
CSASKGHSGEKETQYF
>TRBV7-3|TRBJ2-7|-|-
TGTGCCAGCAGCCCAAATAGCGTAACCTACGAGCAGTACTTC
CASSPNSVTYEQYF
>TRBV20-1|TRBJ2-5|many|TRBD2
TGCAGTGCTAGAGCCACGACTAGCGGGGGAAAAGAGACCCAGTACTTC
CSARATTSGGKETQYF
>TRBV5-4|TRBJ2-3|many|-
TGTGCCAGCAGCTTGGTAGCGTCAGATACGCAGTATTTT
CASSLVASDTQYF
>TRBV5-6|TRBJ1-5|many|-
TGTGCCAGCAGCTTGGGATGGGGTAGTCAGCCCCAGCATTTT
CASSLGWGSQPQHF
>TRBV27|TRBJ2-7|few|-
TGTGCCAGCAGTCTAGGGACGGTGGGGGAGCAGTACTTC
CASSLGTVGEQYF